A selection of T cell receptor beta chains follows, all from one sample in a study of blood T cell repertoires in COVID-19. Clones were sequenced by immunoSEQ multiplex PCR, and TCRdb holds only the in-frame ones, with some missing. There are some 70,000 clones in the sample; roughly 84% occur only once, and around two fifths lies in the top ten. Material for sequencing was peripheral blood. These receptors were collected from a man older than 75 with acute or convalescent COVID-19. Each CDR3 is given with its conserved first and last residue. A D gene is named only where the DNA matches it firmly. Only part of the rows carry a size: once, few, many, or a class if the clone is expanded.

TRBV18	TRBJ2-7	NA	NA	TGTGCCAGCTCTAGTAATTCCTACGAGCAGTACTTC	CASSSNSYEQYF
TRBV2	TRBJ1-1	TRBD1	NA	TGTGCCAGCAGTGACGGACAGGGTTCTACTGAAGCTTTCTTT	CASSDGQGSTEAFF
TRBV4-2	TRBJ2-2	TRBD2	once	TGTGCCAGCAGCCAAGAGTCGCAGCGGGGGGGCACCGGGGAGCTGTTTTTT	CASSQESQRGGTGELFF
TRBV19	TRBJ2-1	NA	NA	TGTGCCAGTAGTATAGATCGGGCCTACAATGAGCAGTTCTTC	CASSIDRAYNEQFF
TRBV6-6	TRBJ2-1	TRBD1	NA	TGTGCCAGCAGTCTCCAGGGGGCGCAGGGTATTACGGGTGAGCAGTTCTTC	CASSLQGAQGITGEQFF
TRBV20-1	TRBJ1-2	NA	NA	TGCAGTGCTAGGCCAGGGGATGGCTACACCTTC	CSARPGDGYTF
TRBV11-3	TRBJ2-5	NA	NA	TGTGCCAGCAGCTTGGGGGGGCCAGAGACCCAGTACTTC	CASSLGGPETQYF
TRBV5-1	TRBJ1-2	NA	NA	TGCGCCAGCAGCCAGAACGAGGACAGAATCTATGGCTACACCTTC	CASSQNEDRIYGYTF
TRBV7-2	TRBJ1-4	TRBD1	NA	TGTGCCAGCAGTCGAACACAGGGGCCTAATGAAAAACTGTTTTTT	CASSRTQGPNEKLFF
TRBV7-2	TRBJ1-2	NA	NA	TGTGCCAGCAGCTTCAGTCAGACGCCTCCAGGATACACCTTC	CASSFSQTPPGYTF
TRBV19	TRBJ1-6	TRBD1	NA	TGTGCCACCTCCTCCGGACAGGGGGCCTCCTATAATTCACCCCTCCACTTT	CATSSGQGASYNSPLHF
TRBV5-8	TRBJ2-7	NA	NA	TGTGCCAGCAGCTCCTGGAGCGCCCGGGAGCAGTACTTC	CASSSWSAREQYF
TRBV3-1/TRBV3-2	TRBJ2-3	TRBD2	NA	TGTGCCAGCAGTCAAGGGTCCGGCGGGAGTGATACGCAGTATTTT	CASSQGSGGSDTQYF
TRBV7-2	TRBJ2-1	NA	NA	TGTGCCAGCAGCACGTCTCGACAGAACAATGAGCAGTTCTTC	CASSTSRQNNEQFF
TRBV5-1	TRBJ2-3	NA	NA	TGCGCCAGCAGCTTGGCCGGAGTAACCCCAGATACGCAGTATTTT	CASSLAGVTPDTQYF
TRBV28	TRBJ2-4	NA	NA	TGTGCCAGCAGCATTGGAGGGTCCAAAAACATTCAGTACTTC	CASSIGGSKNIQYF
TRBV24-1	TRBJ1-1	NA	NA	TGTGCCACCAGTGAATCAGGTAACACTGAAGCTTTCTTT	CATSESGNTEAFF
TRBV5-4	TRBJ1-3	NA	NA	TGTGCCAGCAGCTTTTCGACAGGAATCCTATCTGGAAACACCATATATTTT	CASSFSTGILSGNTIYF
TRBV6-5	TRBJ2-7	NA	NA	TGTGCCAGCACCAACGGACTTTCTCCGTTGGAGCAGTACTTC	CASTNGLSPLEQYF
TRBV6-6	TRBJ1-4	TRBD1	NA	TGTGCCAGCAGTTACATCGGACAGGGAAACGAAAAACTGTTTTTT	CASSYIGQGNEKLFF
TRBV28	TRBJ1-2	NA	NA	TGTGCCAGCAGTGCTCGCCAGGGGTGGCATGACTATGGCTACACCTTC	CASSARQGWHDYGYTF
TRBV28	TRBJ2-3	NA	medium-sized	TGTGCCAGCAGTTTGGGAGGGGGACGGACAGATACGCAGTATTTT	CASSLGGGRTDTQYF
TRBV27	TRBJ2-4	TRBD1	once	TGTGCCAGCAGTTTGGGACAGGGGGGGAACATTCAGTACTTC	CASSLGQGGNIQYF
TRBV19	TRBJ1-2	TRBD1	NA	TGTGCCAGTACCCCGGGACAGCTAGACCGCAACTATGGCTACACCTTC	CASTPGQLDRNYGYTF
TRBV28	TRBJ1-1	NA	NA	TGTGCCAGCAGCCTTCGGAAGGGGGTCAACACTGAAGCTTTCTTT	CASSLRKGVNTEAFF
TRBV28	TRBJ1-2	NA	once	TGTGCCAGCAGCTCTGACAGGTACGGCTACACCTTC	CASSSDRYGYTF
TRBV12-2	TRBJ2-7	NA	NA	TGTGCAAGTCGCTACCACCATCGACAGGGGAGCACCTACGAGCAGTACTTC	CASRYHHRQGSTYEQYF
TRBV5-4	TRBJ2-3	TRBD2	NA	TGTGCCAGCAGCGGGAGACTAGCGGGGGGGCCGGATACGCAGTATTTT	CASSGRLAGGPDTQYF
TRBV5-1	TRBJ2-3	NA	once	TGCGCCAGCCGATTTACGGTAACTAGCACAGATACGCAGTATTTT	CASRFTVTSTDTQYF
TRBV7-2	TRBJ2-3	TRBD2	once	TGTGCCAGCAGCTTAACACTAGCGGGGGCCTGGGGAGATACGCAGTATTTT	CASSLTLAGAWGDTQYF
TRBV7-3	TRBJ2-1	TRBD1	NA	TGTGCCAGCAGCAACCGGGACAGGGGGCGAGAGAATGAGCAGTTCTTC	CASSNRDRGRENEQFF
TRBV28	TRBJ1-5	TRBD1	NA	TGTGCCAGCACTGACGGACAGGGGGATCAGCCCCAGCATTTT	CASTDGQGDQPQHF
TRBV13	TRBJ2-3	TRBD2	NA	TGTGCCAGCAGCCCCCAGCGGGCGGGGGTCACAGATACGCAGTATTTT	CASSPQRAGVTDTQYF
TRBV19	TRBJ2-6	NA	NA	TGTGCCAGTAGTAATCGGGGGTCTGGGGCCAACGTCCTGACTTTC	CASSNRGSGANVLTF
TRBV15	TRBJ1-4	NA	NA	TGTGCCACCAGCAACGGCAGGGTGGGGCGAACTAATGAAAAACTGTTTTTT	CATSNGRVGRTNEKLFF
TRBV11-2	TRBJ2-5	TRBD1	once	TGTGCCAGCAACCTACAGGGGGGAGAGACCCAGTACTTC	CASNLQGGETQYF
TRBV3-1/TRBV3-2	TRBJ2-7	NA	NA	TGTGCCAGCAGCCTCCGGGACGAGCAGTACTTC	CASSLRDEQYF
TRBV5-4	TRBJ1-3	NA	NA	TGTGCCAGCAGCTTTCTGGGAAACACCATATATTTT	CASSFLGNTIYF
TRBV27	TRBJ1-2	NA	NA	TGTGCCAGCAGTTTCACGTCCCGGGGGGGTAACTATGGCTACACCTTC	CASSFTSRGGNYGYTF